The 6 T cell receptor beta chains below come from one sample, sequenced in a study of cytomegalovirus exposure and HLA in healthy donors. TCRdb's table, derived via immunoSEQ multiplex PCR, lists solely in-frame clones and lacks some. The table lists about 110,000 clones, 88% of them singletons. Sequencing was performed on PBMCs. The receptors were gathered from a woman between 18 and 29 years old in good health and CMV-seropositive.

The chain couples TRBV19 to TRBJ1-6, with a possible D match to TRBD1 (5 bases). V was pared by 3 bases and J by 12 bases, with 12 bases between. CDR3 length equals 13 residues. The germline V gene encodes CDR1 LNHDA and CDR2 SQIVND (reference sequence). In DNA form, the CDR3 reads TGTGCCAGTAGTATCAGGGAAAGGGTACCCCTCCACTTT. It codes for CASSIRERVPLHF.

The CDR3 sequence is CASSSPKRGSTDTQYF. CDR3 nucleotide sequence: TGTGCCAGCAGCTCTCCAAAGCGGGGGAGTACAGATACGCAGTATTTT. The gene calls are TRBV11-2 and TRBJ2-3; 8 bases are shared with TRBD2. V gave up 4 bases and J gave up 3 bases; unmatched junction bases: 9. Germline V gene data show CDR1 as SGHAT and CDR2 as FQNNGV. CDR3 length equals 16 residues.

The chain joins TRBV7-7 to TRBJ2-5; weak D call: TRBD1 (6 bases). CDR3 length: 17 amino acids. The ends were cut back, 1 base at V and 1 base at J, with 16 bases in the middle. Germline V gene lookup returns CDR1 SSHAT and CDR2 FNYEAQ (reference sequence). CDR3 region: CASSLVGGGGPQETQYF. CDR3 in DNA: TGTGCCAGCAGCTTAGTAGGAGGTGGGGGCCCCCAAGAGACCCAGTACTTC.

V and J are TRBV7-2 and TRBJ1-5; D is unresolved. The CDR3 has 14 residues. The germline V gene has CDR1 SGHTA and CDR2 FQGNSA. Trimming took 5 bases from V and 6 from J, leaving 14 bases between them. CDR3 in amino acids: CASSPKSGVQPQHF. The CDR3 DNA reads as TGTGCCAGCAGCCCCAAATCAGGTGTTCAGCCCCAGCATTTT.

This chain connects TRBV19 to TRBJ1-4; D call uncertain. From germline, CDR1 is LNHDA and CDR2 SQIVND (reference sequence). This CDR3 has 15 amino acids. Trimming removed 7 bases from V and 2 bases from J, with 14 bases in between. CDR3 DNA sequence: TGTGCCAGTAAAGCCGCTATTCGGACTAATGAAAAACTGTTTTTT. Protein product: CASKAAIRTNEKLFF.

The V call is TRBV4-2, the J call TRBJ1-6, with unresolved D. The CDR3 covers 16 residues. Trimming stripped 1 base from V and 4 bases from J, with 11 bases between. Per germline, CDR1 LGHNA and CDR2 YNFKEQ. This CDR3 reads CASSQVLQRYNSPLHF. For the CDR3, the DNA is TGTGCCAGCAGCCAAGTGTTACAAAGATATAATTCACCCCTCCACTTT.